The 23 T cell receptor beta chains presented below share a single source sample, sequenced in a study of tumor-infiltrating lymphocytes in primary liver carcinoma. From unsorted bulk tissue weighing roughly 18-30 mg, DNA and RNA were co-extracted. A primer in the constant region served to generate TCR beta cDNA from 450 to 650 ng of total RNA. Three-round nested multiplex PCR performed with slightly modified ARM-PCR produced the TCR beta libraries. Forward primers for TRBV1-TRBV30 and a C-beta reverse primer served the first two PCR rounds, at around 9 cycles each. TCRdb used MiXCR to reprocess the multiplex PCR reads, holding one entry per CDR3 protein. The repertoire holds around 50,000 distinct CDR3 sequences, about 70% seen once, with approximately 25% in the top ten. Sequencing was carried out using liver tumor tissue from sampling region 3. Regarding subset: tumor region T3, left-lateral pole. The receptors were sampled from a man aged 35-49 years with primary liver carcinoma and hepatitis B virus infection.

Details on this clonotype: An end of the junction differs from the germline gene, which may be a read error. The CDR3 is CASSFGLTRGYQEPQYF. The CDR3 bases are TGTGCCAGCAGCTTCGGGCTAACAAGAGGGTACCAAGAGCCCCAGTACTTC. V usage is TRBV5-5 and J usage is TRBJ2-5, with a tentative D call TRBD2 (5 bases). The germline gives CDR1 SGHKS, CDR2 YYEKEE (reference sequence). CDR3 length: 17 amino acids.

With respect to this clonotype: A junction end diverges from the germline sequence, so it may reflect a read error. The rearrangement links TRBV11-2 to TRBJ2-1, with D maybe TRBD1 (5 bases). From germline, CDR1 is SGHAT and CDR2 FQNNGV. This CDR3 region has 13 residues. CDR3: CASSTRGRSEQFF. The CDR3 DNA reads TGCGCCAGCAGCACAAGGGGCCGGTCCGAGCAGTTTTTC.

Points on this clonotype: Without the conserved terminal phenylalanine or tryptophan, this CDR3 likely stems from a read error. This chain links TRBV14 with TRBJ1-4; D call uncertain. The CDR3 has 14 residues. Deletions cut 3 bases from V and 5 bases from J, with 10 bases between. Germline CDR1 is SGHDN and CDR2 is FVKESK. CDR3 sequence reads: CASSQSRSNEKLFL. In DNA form, the CDR3 reads TGTGCCAGCAGCCAGTCCCGATCCAATGAAAAACTGTTTTTA.

Details on this clonotype: A much more abundant neighbour one base away suggests this may be a read error. The chain uses TRBV2 and TRBJ2-1; 11 nucleotides line up with TRBD1. This CDR3 is built from 15 residues. Per germline, CDR1 SNHLY and CDR2 FYNNEI. V lost 1 base to trimming and J lost 6 bases; unmatched junction nucleotides: 2. The CDR3 coding sequence is TGTGCCAGCAGTGAAGACGGGACAGGGGGCAATGAGCAGTTCTTC. It is translated as CASSEDGTGGNEQFF.

In regard to this clonotype: Since the CDR3 does not end with the conserved phenylalanine or tryptophan, this likely comes from a read error. As DNA, the CDR3 is TGTGCCAGTAGCGGAGGGGGGGGAGGAGAGACCCAGTACCTC. Translated, it gives CASSGGGGGETQYL. This chain uses TRBV11-2 with TRBJ2-5; TRBD2 is a possible D gene (7 bases). Germline V gives CDR1 SGHAT, CDR2 FQNNGV. This CDR3 is 14 amino acids long. Trimming stripped 9 bases from V and 4 bases from J, with 18 bases between.

In the case of this clonotype: The junction and the germline gene differ at one end; a read error may be behind it. The chain employs TRBV6-5 and TRBJ2-7; D may be TRBD1 or TRBD2 (5 bases each). This CDR3 has 14 amino acids. Germline V gives CDR1 MNHEY, CDR2 SVGAGI. As DNA, the CDR3 is TGTGCCTGCAGAAGGGGACCTAGCTCCTACGAGCAGTACTTC. It yields the protein CACRRGPSSYEQYF.

Regarding this clonotype: Germline and junction disagree at one end, which may indicate a read error. The genes are TRBV7-8 and TRBJ2-7, with a possible D match to TRBD2 (5 bases). The CDR3 has 14 residues. CDR1 is SGHVS and CDR2 is FQNEAQ in the germline V gene. The CDR3 sequence is CASSRGTSSYDQYF. The CDR3 bases are TGTGCCAGCAGCCGGGGAACTTCCTCCTACGATCAGTACTTC.

In the case of this clonotype: In this CDR3 the conserved last residue, phenylalanine or tryptophan, is missing, so a read error is likely. The rearrangement links TRBV29-1 to TRBJ2-2; 7 nucleotides agree with TRBD2. Germline CDR1 is SQVTM and CDR2 is ANQGSEA. The length of the CDR3 is 15 residues. CDR3 in amino acids: CNVEDAAGAPWELFI. The CDR3 region has the DNA TGCAACGTTGAAGACGCCGCGGGAGCCCCCTGGGAGCTGTTTATT.

This clonotype was seen just once. The chain combines TRBV6-6 with TRBJ2-5, with D tentatively TRBD1 or TRBD2 (6 bases each). This CDR3 has 15 amino acids. V was cut by 7 bases and J by 4 bases, with 19 bases left in between. Germline CDR1 reads MNHNY; CDR2 reads SVGAGI (reference sequence). The CDR3: CASTPLRGVVETQYF. CDR3 DNA sequence: TGTGCCAGCACCCCATTAAGGGGGGTGGTAGAGACCCAGTACTTC.

A remark on this clonotype: The junction departs from the called germline gene at one end, perhaps through a read error. This chain joins TRBV11-2 and TRBJ2-2, with a tentative D call TRBD2 (6 bases). The CDR3 is made up of 17 amino acids. Germline V gene data show CDR1 as SGHAT and CDR2 as FQNNGV. In DNA form, the CDR3 reads TGTACCAGCAGCGGAGGATTAGCGGAGCGGAACACCGGGGGGCTGTTTTTT. Amino acids: CTSSGGLAERNTGGLFF.

The chain links TRBV5-1 to TRBJ2-5; possibly TRBD2 for D (6 bases). CDR1 and CDR2 (germline): SGHRS, YFSETQ. There are 15 residues in the CDR3. The V gene lost 7 bases and the J gene lost 4 bases, with 20 bases spanning the gap. The CDR3 DNA sequence: TGCGCCAGCCCCGGACTACCGGGAGAAGGAGAGACCCAGTACTTC. It is translated as CASPGLPGEGETQYF.

Concerning this clonotype: The junction shows a germline mismatch at one end, possibly a read error. The V gene is TRBV6-2 or TRBV6-3, the J gene TRBJ2-7, with no clear D. This CDR3 has 12 residues. Germline CDR1 and CDR2: MNHEY and SVGEGT. Here the CDR3 DNA reads TGTGCCAGCGGTTACAATCCGTACGAGCAGTACTTC. This encodes CASGYNPYEQYF.

As to this clonotype: A much larger clone lies a single base off, so this may be a read error. This chain connects TRBV5-1 to TRBJ1-5, with D tentatively TRBD1 (6 bases). Germline CDR1 reads SGHRS; CDR2 reads YFSETQ. The CDR3 spans 14 residues. The CDR3 coding sequence is TGCGCCAGCAGCTTGGGTGGGGGCAATCGGCCCCAGCATTTT. It specifies CASSLGGGNRPQHF.

About this clonotype: The CDR3 end shows no conserved phenylalanine or tryptophan, and so a read error is likely. This rearrangement joins TRBV4-2 to TRBJ1-1; D is ambiguous. In germline, CDR1 is LGHNA, CDR2 YNFKEQ. This CDR3 contains 14 residues. The CDR3 DNA sequence: TGTGCCAGCAGCCAAGACCAGAGGAACATTGAAGCTTTCCTT. Amino acids: CASSQDQRNIEAFL.

The V gene is TRBV7-9, the J gene TRBJ2-5, with 7 bases identical to TRBD1. Germline V gene sequence: CDR1 SEHNR, CDR2 FQNEAQ (reference sequence). J gave up 13 bases and V 5 bases, and 10 bases lay outside the gene matches. This CDR3 is 12 amino acids long. The CDR3 reads CASSTGEESRYF. CDR3 nucleotide sequence: TGTGCCAGCAGCACAGGGGAAGAGTCCCGGTACTTC. The entire variable domain, with the rest obtained from reference TRBV7-9 and TRBJ2-5, is as follows: DTGVSQNPRHKITKRGQNVTFRCDPISEHNRLYWYRQTLGQGPEFLTYFQNEAQLEKSRLLSDRFSAERPKGSFSTLEIQRTEQGDSAMYLCASSTGEESRYFGPGTRLLVL.

This chain joins TRBV4-1 and TRBJ2-3; D is ambiguous. This CDR3 comprises 17 residues. Germline assignment: CDR1 MGHRA and CDR2 YSYEKL. V lost 9 bases and J lost 5, with 27 bases in between. The CDR3 nucleotides read TGCGCCAGTAACCAGTCAATCGGCTGGAGTATTGGAGATACGCAGTATTTT. This codes for CASNQSIGWSIGDTQYF.

Points on this clonotype: The junction and the germline gene differ at one end; a read error may be behind it. The rearrangement uses TRBV11-3 and TRBJ2-3; no definite D call. The length of the CDR3 is 12 residues. Germline CDR1 SGHNT, CDR2 YENEEA. The CDR3 sequence is CASSLELQLRYF. The DNA of the CDR3 is TGTGCCAGCAGTTTAGAGCTTCAGCTCCGGTATTTT. Full variable domain (missing parts from reference TRBV11-3 and TRBJ2-3): EAGVVQSPRYKIIEKKQPVAFWCNPISGHNTLYWYLQNLGQGPELLIRYENEEAVDDSQLPKDRFSAERLKGVDSTLKIQPAELGDSAVYLCASSLELQLRYFGPGTRLTVL.

This clonotype has ten or more counts. The chain uses TRBV28 and TRBJ2-3; 10 bases agree with TRBD1. Germline CDR1 is MDHEN and CDR2 is SYDVKM. The CDR3 has 14 amino acids. The V segment lost 8 bases and the J segment 4 bases; nucleotides outside the gene matches: 6. The CDR3 DNA reads as TGTGCCAGCTCCTGGACAGGGGGAGCAGATACGCAGTATTTT. As protein: CASSWTGGADTQYF.

Details on this clonotype: Compared with germline, one end of the junction differs, possibly owing to a read error. The chain joins TRBV7-6 to TRBJ2-3; tentative D call: TRBD1 (6 bases). Germline V gene sequence: CDR1 SGHVS, CDR2 FNYEAQ. This CDR3 is built from 15 residues. The CDR3 DNA sequence: TGTGTCAGCAGCCCTTATGGGGGCAGCACAGATACGCAGTATTTT. This gives the protein CVSSPYGGSTDTQYF.

The rearrangement uses TRBV7-2 and TRBJ2-3, with D possibly matching TRBD1 (5 bases). The CDR3 has 12 residues. Looked up from germline, CDR1 is SGHTA and CDR2 is FQGNSA. The V and J ends lost 1 base and 11 bases respectively, with 10 bases between them. In DNA, the CDR3 is TGTGCCAGCAGCTTAGTGAGGCAGGGGCAGTATTTT. It codes for CASSLVRQGQYF.

Details on this clonotype: No conserved phenylalanine or tryptophan is present at the end of the CDR3, so a read error is the likely explanation. The CDR3 here is CASSYSSRGYIYEQFS. The DNA for the CDR3 is TGTGCCAGCAGTTATTCTTCCAGGGGGTACATCTATGAGCAGTTCTCC. The chain carries TRBV6-6 and TRBJ2-1; 7 bases match TRBD1. Trimming removed 3 bases from V and 8 bases from J; junction bases left unmatched: 13. CDR3 size: 16 residues. The V gene's germline CDR1 is MNHNY and CDR2 SVGAGI (reference sequence).

As to this clonotype: One junction end does not reproduce the germline sequence, and a read error may be involved. This chain connects TRBV28 to TRBJ2-3; D is undetermined. This CDR3 has 14 amino acids. The germline V gene has CDR1 MDHEN and CDR2 SYDVKM. CDR3 amino acids: CASSFLSCTDTQYF. Written as DNA, the CDR3 is TGTGCCAGTAGTTTCCTTAGCTGCACAGATACGCAGTATTTT.

This clonotype was counted many times. The chain has TRBV10-2 and TRBJ2-7; TRBD2 might be the D (5 bases). V shed 4 bases and J shed 6 bases, with 13 bases lying between them. The CDR3 runs to 13 residues. Germline-derived CDR1 and CDR2 are WSHSY and SAAADI. The CDR3 nucleotides read TGCGCCAGCAGTGCGGCCCCCGCGGGCGAGCAGTACTTC. Protein: CASSAAPAGEQYF.